This T cell receptor (beta chain) was retrieved from a study of CD8 T cells in Susac syndrome. The overall study: Clinically active disease was present in six of the sequenced Susac syndrome patients. Roughly 8 of these patients were in remission. General study results and limits: CD8+ clones in Susac expanded most in TEMRA cells and active patients.

Notes on this clonotype: Its target is not known.

TEMRA cells underwent FACS enrichment and CD8+ and CD4+ T cells underwent negative isolation. Germline V lookup: CDR1 SGDLS, CDR2 YYNGEE. V lost 0 bases and J lost 2, with 6 bases in between. The CDR3 length is 14 residues. Random hexamers were used to reverse transcribe roughly 0.5 to 1 ug of RNA. TCRdb redid the calling of the immunoSEQ multiplex PCR reads with MiXCR, one entry per CDR3 protein. The repertoire holds about 140,000 distinct CDR3 sequences, with 95% as singletons. The sequence was collected from a human donor with Susac syndrome. Source material: CD8+ T cells from PBMCs. The chain couples TRBV9 to TRBJ1-3, with D unclear. As DNA, the CDR3 is TGTGCCAGCAGCGTAGGGCGTACTGGAAACACCATATATTTT. Its translation is CASSVGRTGNTIYF.